Listed below are T cell receptor beta chains from one sample, sequenced in a study of T cells in Graves' hyperthyroidism and ophthalmopathy. MiXCR was run by TCRdb on the multiplex PCR reads, yielding one entry per CDR3 protein. The sample consists of 660,000 or so distinct CDR3 sequences, over 40% of them appearing once. The sequencing sample was made of peripheral blood or thyroid tissue (not recorded which). The receptors were sampled from an adult man with Graves' disease, either hyperthyroidism or ophthalmopathy (not recorded which). The CDR3 runs from the conserved cysteine through the conserved F or W. The D gene is left open where the match is weak. Size values are once, few and many counts, or a class for expanded clones, and some rows have none.

V gene: TRBV13
clone size: NA
J gene: TRBJ1-4
D gene: TRBD1
CDR3 protein: CASSPGTGFEKLFF
CDR3 DNA: TGTGCCAGCAGCCCCGGGACAGGGTTCGAAAAACTGTTTTTT

V gene: TRBV9
clone size: many
J gene: TRBJ1-4
D gene: NA
CDR3 protein: CASSVGLTGNEKLFF
CDR3 DNA: TGTGCCAGCAGCGTAGGGCTAACAGGGAATGAAAAACTGTTTTTT

V gene: TRBV12-3/TRBV12-4
clone size: many
J gene: TRBJ1-6
D gene: NA
CDR3 protein: CASSPHPVGLSPLHF
CDR3 DNA: TGTGCCAGCAGTCCCCACCCGGTCGGGCTCTCACCCCTCCACTTT

V gene: TRBV9
clone size: many
J gene: TRBJ2-7
D gene: NA
CDR3 protein: CASSGGQDYEQYF
CDR3 DNA: TGTGCCAGCAGTGGGGGGCAGGACTACGAGCAGTACTTC

V gene: TRBV7-2
clone size: NA
J gene: TRBJ1-1
D gene: NA
CDR3 protein: CASSFAGQTAEAFF
CDR3 DNA: TGTGCCAGCAGCTTCGCCGGACAGACTGCTGAAGCTTTCTTT

V gene: TRBV7-8
clone size: NA
J gene: TRBJ1-5
D gene: NA
CDR3 protein: CASTPGKRSNQPQHF
CDR3 DNA: TGTGCCAGTACCCCCGGGAAGAGGAGCAATCAGCCCCAGCATTTT

V gene: TRBV7-2
clone size: NA
J gene: TRBJ1-4
D gene: NA
CDR3 protein: CASSQGTDYNEKLFF
CDR3 DNA: TGTGCCAGCAGCCAGGGGACGGATTATAATGAAAAACTGTTTTTT

V gene: TRBV2
clone size: NA
J gene: TRBJ2-5
D gene: TRBD2
CDR3 protein: CASSVPSGGETQYF
CDR3 DNA: TGTGCCAGCAGTGTCCCTAGCGGGGGGGAGACCCAGTACTTC

V gene: TRBV10-3
clone size: few
J gene: TRBJ2-5
D gene: TRBD2
CDR3 protein: CAISELTRTSGRQETQYF
CDR3 DNA: TGTGCCATCAGTGAGCTAACTCGGACTAGCGGGAGGCAAGAGACCCAGTACTTC

V gene: TRBV2
clone size: NA
J gene: TRBJ1-5
D gene: NA
CDR3 protein: CARGLGNQPQHF
CDR3 DNA: TGTGCCAGAGGATTAGGAAATCAGCCCCAGCATTTT

V gene: TRBV20-1
clone size: NA
J gene: TRBJ1-1
D gene: TRBD1
CDR3 protein: CSARSTGQARTEAFF
CDR3 DNA: TGCAGTGCTAGATCAACAGGACAGGCGAGGACTGAAGCTTTCTTT

V gene: TRBV7-8
clone size: NA
J gene: TRBJ1-6
D gene: TRBD1
CDR3 protein: CASSWIQGAGNNSPLHF
CDR3 DNA: TGTGCCAGCAGCTGGATCCAGGGGGCTGGAAATAATTCACCCCTCCACTTT

V gene: TRBV29-1
clone size: many
J gene: TRBJ1-1
D gene: NA
CDR3 protein: CSVNQGRRTEAFF
CDR3 DNA: TGCAGCGTCAATCAGGGGAGAAGGACTGAAGCTTTCTTT

V gene: TRBV29-1
clone size: NA
J gene: TRBJ2-5
D gene: NA
CDR3 protein: CSGGPGEETQYF
CDR3 DNA: TGCAGCGGGGGCCCAGGGGAAGAGACCCAGTACTTC

V gene: TRBV7-9
clone size: many
J gene: TRBJ1-1
D gene: TRBD1
CDR3 protein: CASSPRQGVNTEAFF
CDR3 DNA: TGTGCCAGCAGCCCACGACAGGGTGTGAACACTGAAGCTTTCTTT

V gene: TRBV10-3
clone size: few
J gene: TRBJ1-1
D gene: NA
CDR3 protein: CAISEQAGHDTEAFF
CDR3 DNA: TGTGCCATCAGTGAACAGGCAGGGCATGACACTGAAGCTTTCTTT